This T cell receptor beta chain came from a study of blood T cell repertoires in COVID-19. This CDR3 has 15 amino acids. Germline CDR1 is SEHNR and CDR2 is FQNEAQ (reference sequence). V trimming: 2 bases; J trimming: 8 bases; junction bases outside the gene matches: 5. Data came from immunoSEQ multiplex PCR; TCRdb stores just in-frame clones and leaves some out. The table lists about 51,000 clones, 80% to 90% of them singletons. The TCR was taken from a man aged 60 to 75 with acute or convalescent COVID-19. The chain carries TRBV7-9 and TRBJ1-6, with TRBD1 matching over 8 bases. The material sequenced was peripheral blood. CDR3 region: CASSLRTGPDSPLHF. The CDR3 DNA reads as TGTGCCAGCAGCTTAAGGACAGGGCCTGATTCACCCCTCCACTTT.